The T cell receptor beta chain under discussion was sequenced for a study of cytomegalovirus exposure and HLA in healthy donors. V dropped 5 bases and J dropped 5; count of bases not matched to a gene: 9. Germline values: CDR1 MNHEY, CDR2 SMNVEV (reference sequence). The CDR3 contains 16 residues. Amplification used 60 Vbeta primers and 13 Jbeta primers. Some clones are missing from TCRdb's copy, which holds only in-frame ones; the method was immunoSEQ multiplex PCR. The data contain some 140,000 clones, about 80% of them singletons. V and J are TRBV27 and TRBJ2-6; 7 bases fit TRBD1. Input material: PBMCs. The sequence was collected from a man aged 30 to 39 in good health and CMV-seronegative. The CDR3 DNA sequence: TGTGCCAGCAGTGTTGCCCACAGGGGCCGGGCCAACGTCCTGACTTTC. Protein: CASSVAHRGRANVLTF.